This is a list of T cell receptor beta chains from one sample in a study of CD8 T cells in Susac syndrome. MiXCR was run by TCRdb on the immunoSEQ multiplex PCR reads, yielding one entry per CDR3 protein. The sample lists some 110,000 distinct CDR3 sequences; 96% were seen once. Sequencing was done on a sample of CD4+ T cells from PBMCs. The source of these receptors is a human donor with Susac syndrome. Both conserved end residues are part of each CDR3. Each record gives: clone size, D gene, V gene, J gene, CDR3 protein, CDR3 DNA. The D gene is left open where the match is weak. The size of a clone is reported for some rows only, either as once, few or many, or as a class for expanded clones.

clone_size: .; d_call: .; v_call: TRBV12-3/TRBV12-4; j_call: TRBJ2-7; cdr3_aa: CASTRGVYYEQYF; cdr3_nt: TGTGCCAGCACCCGGGGCGTATACTACGAGCAGTACTTC
clone_size: .; d_call: .; v_call: TRBV20-1; j_call: TRBJ2-3; cdr3_aa: CSGRRDSSTDTQYF; cdr3_nt: TGCAGTGGAAGGCGGGACAGTAGCACAGATACGCAGTATTTT
clone_size: .; d_call: TRBD1; v_call: TRBV20-1; j_call: TRBJ1-1; cdr3_aa: CSARDLRQGENTEAFF; cdr3_nt: TGCAGTGCTAGAGATCTGAGGCAGGGGGAGAACACTGAAGCTTTCTTT
clone_size: .; d_call: .; v_call: TRBV29-1; j_call: TRBJ1-2; cdr3_aa: CSTRGGDYGYTF; cdr3_nt: TGCAGCACCCGAGGGGGGGACTATGGCTACACCTTC
clone_size: few; d_call: .; v_call: TRBV6-1; j_call: TRBJ2-5; cdr3_aa: CASSLGAARAETQYF; cdr3_nt: TGTGCCAGCAGCCTGGGGGCAGCGAGAGCGGAGACCCAGTACTTC
clone_size: .; d_call: .; v_call: TRBV29-1; j_call: TRBJ2-1; cdr3_aa: CSVPRTESSYNEQFF; cdr3_nt: TGCAGCGTGCCTAGGACTGAAAGCTCCTACAATGAGCAGTTCTTC
clone_size: .; d_call: .; v_call: TRBV29-1; j_call: TRBJ1-1; cdr3_aa: CSAERGSRAAEAFF; cdr3_nt: TGCAGCGCAGAAAGGGGGAGTAGGGCGGCTGAAGCTTTCTTT
clone_size: .; d_call: .; v_call: TRBV29-1; j_call: TRBJ2-3; cdr3_aa: CSVEDGADTQYF; cdr3_nt: TGCAGCGTTGAAGATGGGGCGGATACGCAGTATTTT
clone_size: .; d_call: TRBD2; v_call: TRBV6-5; j_call: TRBJ2-7; cdr3_aa: CASSNGLAGLYEQYF; cdr3_nt: TGTGCCAGCAGTAATGGACTAGCGGGTCTTTACGAGCAGTACTTC
clone_size: once; d_call: .; v_call: TRBV18; j_call: TRBJ1-1; cdr3_aa: CASSPKDRGAEAFF; cdr3_nt: TGTGCCAGCTCACCAAAGGACCGCGGGGCTGAAGCTTTCTTT
clone_size: .; d_call: .; v_call: TRBV20-1; j_call: TRBJ2-1; cdr3_aa: CSAQGSSYNEQFF; cdr3_nt: TGCAGTGCGCAGGGGAGCTCCTACAATGAGCAGTTCTTC
clone_size: .; d_call: .; v_call: TRBV5-1; j_call: TRBJ2-7; cdr3_aa: CASSLAAGPVGYEQYF; cdr3_nt: TGCGCCAGCAGCTTGGCCGCGGGGCCCGTTGGATACGAGCAGTACTTC
clone_size: .; d_call: .; v_call: TRBV5-1; j_call: TRBJ1-5; cdr3_aa: CASSLDGQISNQPQHF; cdr3_nt: TGCGCCAGCAGCTTGGACGGACAGATTAGCAATCAGCCCCAGCATTTT
clone_size: .; d_call: .; v_call: TRBV29-1; j_call: TRBJ2-4; cdr3_aa: CSVRTGHAKNIQYF; cdr3_nt: TGCAGCGTTCGAACGGGACACGCCAAAAACATTCAGTACTTC
clone_size: .; d_call: .; v_call: TRBV30; j_call: TRBJ2-5; cdr3_aa: CAWSVGRARETQYF; cdr3_nt: TGTGCCTGGAGTGTCGGCAGGGCGCGAGAGACCCAGTACTTC
clone_size: .; d_call: TRBD2; v_call: TRBV20-1; j_call: TRBJ2-1; cdr3_aa: CSAVPSGSSYNEQFF; cdr3_nt: TGCAGTGCTGTCCCTAGCGGTAGCTCCTACAATGAGCAGTTCTTC
clone_size: .; d_call: .; v_call: TRBV20-1; j_call: TRBJ1-1; cdr3_aa: CSATVLDQRKAFF; cdr3_nt: TGCAGTGCTACGGTCCTAGACCAACGTAAAGCTTTCTTT
clone_size: .; d_call: TRBD1; v_call: TRBV7-8; j_call: TRBJ1-5; cdr3_aa: CASSLEQGSNQPQHF; cdr3_nt: TGTGCCAGCAGCTTAGAACAGGGGAGCAATCAGCCCCAGCATTTT
clone_size: once; d_call: .; v_call: TRBV9; j_call: TRBJ1-5; cdr3_aa: CASSVGGLGNQPQHF; cdr3_nt: TGTGCCAGCAGCGTAGGGGGGCTTGGCAATCAGCCCCAGCATTTT
clone_size: .; d_call: TRBD2; v_call: TRBV29-1; j_call: TRBJ2-7; cdr3_aa: CSVKTSGGYEQYF; cdr3_nt: TGCAGCGTCAAGACTAGCGGGGGCTACGAGCAGTACTTC
clone_size: .; d_call: .; v_call: TRBV18; j_call: TRBJ2-6; cdr3_aa: CASSPGPPAGANVLTF; cdr3_nt: TGTGCCAGCTCTCCAGGTCCCCCCGCTGGGGCCAACGTCCTGACTTTC
clone_size: .; d_call: .; v_call: TRBV12-3/TRBV12-4; j_call: TRBJ2-2; cdr3_aa: CASSPRMGNTGELFF; cdr3_nt: TGTGCCAGCAGTCCCCGCATGGGGAACACCGGGGAGCTGTTTTTT
clone_size: .; d_call: TRBD1; v_call: TRBV29-1; j_call: TRBJ1-2; cdr3_aa: CSVGGQGDGGYTF; cdr3_nt: TGCAGCGTTGGGGGGCAGGGGGACGGCGGCTACACCTTC
clone_size: .; d_call: .; v_call: TRBV29-1; j_call: TRBJ1-1; cdr3_aa: CSVLQGNTEAFF; cdr3_nt: TGCAGCGTATTACAGGGGAACACTGAAGCTTTCTTT
clone_size: .; d_call: .; v_call: TRBV7-8; j_call: TRBJ2-5; cdr3_aa: CASWALRYQETQYF; cdr3_nt: TGTGCCAGCTGGGCCCTAAGGTACCAAGAGACCCAGTACTTC
clone_size: .; d_call: .; v_call: TRBV5-4; j_call: TRBJ2-6; cdr3_aa: CASSKGRAGKTGANVLTF; cdr3_nt: TGTGCCAGCAGCAAGGGACGGGCAGGGAAGACTGGGGCCAACGTCCTGACTTTC
clone_size: .; d_call: .; v_call: TRBV9; j_call: TRBJ2-3; cdr3_aa: CASSPGGRHTQYF; cdr3_nt: TGTGCCAGCAGCCCCGGAGGGCGACATACGCAGTATTTT
clone_size: .; d_call: TRBD1; v_call: TRBV6-5; j_call: TRBJ1-1; cdr3_aa: CASSRGQGALVEAFF; cdr3_nt: TGTGCCAGCAGCCGTGGACAGGGCGCTCTGGTAGAAGCTTTCTTT
clone_size: .; d_call: .; v_call: TRBV29-1; j_call: TRBJ2-1; cdr3_aa: CSVDNRAYNEQFF; cdr3_nt: TGCAGCGTTGATAACAGGGCCTACAATGAGCAGTTCTTC
clone_size: .; d_call: TRBD1; v_call: TRBV19; j_call: TRBJ2-1; cdr3_aa: CASSRDRVGNEQFF; cdr3_nt: TGTGCCAGTAGCCGGGACAGGGTGGGGAATGAGCAGTTCTTC
clone_size: .; d_call: TRBD2; v_call: TRBV25-1; j_call: TRBJ2-5; cdr3_aa: CASSELAGGRETQYF; cdr3_nt: TGTGCCAGCAGTGAACTAGCGGGAGGACGGGAGACCCAGTACTTC
clone_size: .; d_call: .; v_call: TRBV18; j_call: TRBJ2-1; cdr3_aa: CASSRMSGQRNEQFF; cdr3_nt: TGTGCCAGCTCACGGATGAGTGGGCAGCGCAATGAGCAGTTCTTC
clone_size: once; d_call: .; v_call: TRBV5-5; j_call: TRBJ1-2; cdr3_aa: CASSDSTGDYGYTF; cdr3_nt: TGTGCCAGCAGCGACTCGACAGGAGACTATGGCTACACCTTC
clone_size: .; d_call: TRBD1; v_call: TRBV5-4; j_call: TRBJ1-1; cdr3_aa: CASSQGQGRGEAFF; cdr3_nt: TGTGCCAGCAGCCAAGGACAGGGGAGAGGTGAAGCTTTCTTT
clone_size: .; d_call: TRBD2; v_call: TRBV7-9; j_call: TRBJ2-2; cdr3_aa: CASSLVVASGRTGELFF; cdr3_nt: TGTGCCAGCAGCTTAGTTGTTGCTAGCGGGAGAACCGGGGAGCTGTTTTTT
clone_size: .; d_call: TRBD1; v_call: TRBV5-1; j_call: TRBJ1-1; cdr3_aa: CASSRRTGGFAEAFF; cdr3_nt: TGCGCCAGCAGCAGAAGGACAGGGGGGTTCGCTGAAGCTTTCTTT
clone_size: .; d_call: .; v_call: TRBV30; j_call: TRBJ2-2; cdr3_aa: CAWSLGGRGTGELFF; cdr3_nt: TGTGCCTGGAGCCTCGGGGGACGAGGCACCGGGGAGCTGTTTTTT
clone_size: .; d_call: TRBD1; v_call: TRBV30; j_call: TRBJ2-2; cdr3_aa: CAGTVNTGELFF; cdr3_nt: TGTGCCGGGACAGTCAACACCGGGGAGCTGTTTTTT
clone_size: .; d_call: TRBD2; v_call: TRBV11-2; j_call: TRBJ2-1; cdr3_aa: CASSLSPGLAGAYNEQFF; cdr3_nt: TGTGCCAGCAGCCTATCTCCGGGACTAGCGGGGGCCTACAATGAGCAGTTCTTC
clone_size: .; d_call: TRBD2; v_call: TRBV5-1; j_call: TRBJ2-1; cdr3_aa: CASSASGRADEQFF; cdr3_nt: TGCGCCAGCAGCGCTAGCGGGAGGGCCGATGAGCAGTTCTTC
clone_size: .; d_call: .; v_call: TRBV29-1; j_call: TRBJ2-7; cdr3_aa: CSVAADTRSYEQYF; cdr3_nt: TGCAGCGTTGCTGCCGACACGAGATCCTACGAGCAGTACTTC
clone_size: .; d_call: .; v_call: TRBV6-2/TRBV6-3; j_call: TRBJ1-1; cdr3_aa: CASSYKDTEAFF; cdr3_nt: TGTGCCAGCAGTTACAAGGACACTGAAGCTTTCTTT
clone_size: .; d_call: .; v_call: TRBV12-3/TRBV12-4; j_call: TRBJ1-2; cdr3_aa: CASSLSGYYGYTF; cdr3_nt: TGTGCCAGCAGTTTGTCAGGGTACTATGGCTACACCTTC
clone_size: .; d_call: .; v_call: TRBV15; j_call: TRBJ1-2; cdr3_aa: CATSRDLTGAGGGYTF; cdr3_nt: TGTGCCACCAGCAGAGATCTAACGGGAGCCGGAGGGGGCTACACCTTC
clone_size: .; d_call: TRBD2; v_call: TRBV11-3; j_call: TRBJ2-7; cdr3_aa: CASSHPGRPYEQYF; cdr3_nt: TGTGCCAGCAGCCATCCCGGGAGGCCCTACGAGCAGTACTTC
clone_size: .; d_call: .; v_call: TRBV30; j_call: TRBJ1-2; cdr3_aa: CAWRRPNYGYTF; cdr3_nt: TGTGCCTGGAGGCGTCCCAACTATGGCTACACCTTC
clone_size: once; d_call: .; v_call: TRBV7-9; j_call: TRBJ2-1; cdr3_aa: CASTLGSRAYNEQFF; cdr3_nt: TGTGCCAGCACCCTCGGGAGCCGCGCCTACAATGAGCAGTTCTTC
clone_size: .; d_call: .; v_call: TRBV12-3/TRBV12-4; j_call: TRBJ2-2; cdr3_aa: CASSLSEELFF; cdr3_nt: TGTGCCAGCAGTTTGTCGGAGGAGCTGTTTTTT
clone_size: .; d_call: .; v_call: TRBV30; j_call: TRBJ2-5; cdr3_aa: CAWSALSQETQYF; cdr3_nt: TGTGCCTGGAGTGCCCTAAGTCAAGAGACCCAGTACTTC
clone_size: .; d_call: TRBD2; v_call: TRBV20-1; j_call: TRBJ2-7; cdr3_aa: CSARPRTSYEQYF; cdr3_nt: TGCAGTGCCCGCCCCCGGACTAGCTACGAGCAGTACTTC
clone_size: .; d_call: .; v_call: TRBV29-1; j_call: TRBJ1-2; cdr3_aa: CSVERQGGGYTF; cdr3_nt: TGCAGCGTTGAGCGGCAGGGCGGTGGCTACACCTTC
clone_size: .; d_call: TRBD1; v_call: TRBV20-1; j_call: TRBJ2-3; cdr3_aa: CSAVDRVPDTQYF; cdr3_nt: TGCAGTGCTGTCGACAGGGTTCCCGATACGCAGTATTTT
clone_size: once; d_call: .; v_call: TRBV20-1; j_call: TRBJ1-1; cdr3_aa: CSARRGANTEAFF; cdr3_nt: TGCAGTGCCCGTCGGGGGGCGAACACTGAAGCTTTCTTT
clone_size: .; d_call: TRBD1; v_call: TRBV6-5; j_call: TRBJ2-7; cdr3_aa: CASSYLGQGAGEQYF; cdr3_nt: TGTGCCAGCAGTTACCTGGGACAGGGGGCCGGGGAGCAGTACTTC
clone_size: .; d_call: TRBD1; v_call: TRBV25-1; j_call: TRBJ2-5; cdr3_aa: CASSEETGLQETQYF; cdr3_nt: TGTGCCAGCAGTGAGGAGACAGGGCTCCAAGAGACCCAGTACTTC
clone_size: .; d_call: .; v_call: TRBV7-9; j_call: TRBJ2-7; cdr3_aa: CASSLDLLAYEQYF; cdr3_nt: TGTGCCAGCAGCTTAGACTTACTAGCTTACGAGCAGTACTTC
clone_size: .; d_call: .; v_call: TRBV7-6; j_call: TRBJ2-3; cdr3_aa: CASSARGSTDTQYF; cdr3_nt: TGTGCCAGCAGCGCTCGGGGGAGCACAGATACGCAGTATTTT
clone_size: .; d_call: .; v_call: TRBV20-1; j_call: TRBJ2-4; cdr3_aa: CSARDRLSGGIQYF; cdr3_nt: TGCAGTGCTAGAGACCGCCTTTCTGGCGGCATTCAGTACTTC